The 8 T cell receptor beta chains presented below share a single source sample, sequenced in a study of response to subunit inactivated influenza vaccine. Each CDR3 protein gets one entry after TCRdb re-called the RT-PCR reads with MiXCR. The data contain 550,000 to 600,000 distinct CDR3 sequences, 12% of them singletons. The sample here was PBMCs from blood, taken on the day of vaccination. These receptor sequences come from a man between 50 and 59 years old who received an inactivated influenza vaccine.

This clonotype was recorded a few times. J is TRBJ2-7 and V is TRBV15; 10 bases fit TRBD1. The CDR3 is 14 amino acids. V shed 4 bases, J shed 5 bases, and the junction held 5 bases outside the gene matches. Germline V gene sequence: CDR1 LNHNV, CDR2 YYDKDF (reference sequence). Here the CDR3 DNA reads TGTGCCACCAGCATCCGGGACAGGGGTAACGAGCAGTACTTC. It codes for CATSIRDRGNEQYF.

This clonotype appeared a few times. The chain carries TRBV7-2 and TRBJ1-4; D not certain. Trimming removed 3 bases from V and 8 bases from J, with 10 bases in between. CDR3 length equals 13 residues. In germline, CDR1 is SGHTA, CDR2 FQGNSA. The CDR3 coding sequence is TGTGCCAGCAGCTTCCGGGGTAACGAAAAACTGTTTTTT. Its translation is CASSFRGNEKLFF.

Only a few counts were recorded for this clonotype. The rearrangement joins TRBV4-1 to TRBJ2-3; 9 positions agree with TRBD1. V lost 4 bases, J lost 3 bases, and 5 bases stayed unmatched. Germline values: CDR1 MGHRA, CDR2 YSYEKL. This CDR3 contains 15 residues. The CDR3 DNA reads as TGCGCCAGCAGCCCCACCGGGACAGGGACAGATACGCAGTATTTT. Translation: CASSPTGTGTDTQYF.

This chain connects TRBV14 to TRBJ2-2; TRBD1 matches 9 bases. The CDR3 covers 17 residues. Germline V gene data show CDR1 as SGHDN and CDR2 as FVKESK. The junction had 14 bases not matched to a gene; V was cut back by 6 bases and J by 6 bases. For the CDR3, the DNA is TGTGCCAGCAGTCGGGACAGGGCGGGGGAGATCGCCGGGGAGCTGTTTTTT. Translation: CASSRDRAGEIAGELFF.

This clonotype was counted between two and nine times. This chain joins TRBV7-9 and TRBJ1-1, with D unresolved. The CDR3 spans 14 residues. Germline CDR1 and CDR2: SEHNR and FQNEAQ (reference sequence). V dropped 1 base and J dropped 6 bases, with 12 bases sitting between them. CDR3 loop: CASSLEGRVPEAFF. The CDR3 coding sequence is TGTGCCAGCAGCTTAGAAGGCAGAGTTCCTGAAGCTTTCTTT.

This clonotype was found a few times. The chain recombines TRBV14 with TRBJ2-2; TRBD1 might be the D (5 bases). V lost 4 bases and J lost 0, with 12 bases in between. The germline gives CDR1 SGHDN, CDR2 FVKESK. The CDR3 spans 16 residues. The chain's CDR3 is CASSPARATNTGELFF. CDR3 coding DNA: TGTGCCAGCAGCCCCGCCAGGGCAACGAACACCGGGGAGCTGTTTTTT.

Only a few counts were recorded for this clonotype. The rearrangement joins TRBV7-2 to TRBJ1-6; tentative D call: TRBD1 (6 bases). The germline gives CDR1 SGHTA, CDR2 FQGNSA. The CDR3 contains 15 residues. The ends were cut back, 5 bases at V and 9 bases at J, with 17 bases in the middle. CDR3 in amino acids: CASSPSQGLVSPLHF. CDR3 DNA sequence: TGTGCCAGCAGCCCATCACAGGGCCTGGTTTCACCCCTCCACTTT.

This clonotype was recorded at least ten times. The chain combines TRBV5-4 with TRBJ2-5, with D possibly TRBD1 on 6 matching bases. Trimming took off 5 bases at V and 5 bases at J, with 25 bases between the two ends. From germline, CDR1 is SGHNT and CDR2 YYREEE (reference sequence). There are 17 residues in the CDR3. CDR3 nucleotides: TGTGCCAGCAGATCGGGGTACGGGGTCTACCAGGGGGAGACCCAGTACTTC. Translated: CASRSGYGVYQGETQYF.